Given below is one T cell receptor beta chain in context. An end of the junction differs from the germline gene, which may be a read error. The data derive from a study of blood T cell repertoires in COVID-19. Turning to the study itself: Samples taken during acute and convalescent COVID-19 were collected in the United States, Italy and Spain. The analysed material was cDNA or gDNA that came from T cells, B-cell-depleted T cells, or PBMCs.

This CDR3 has 13 amino acids. CDR1 and CDR2 (germline): LGHNT, FRNRAP. In the original workflow: Researchers report that nucleated cell counts were estimated from reference gene primer amplification. Repertoires were generated with immunoSEQ multiplex PCR, while TCRdb's copy carries only in-frame clones and drops some. The DNA gave D and trimming, while V, J and clone size come from that table. The table shows approximately 54,000 clones, with 90% to 95% occurring only once. The TCR comes from a man aged 45-65 years with acute or convalescent COVID-19. The sequencing input was peripheral blood. This sequence joins TRBV12-5 and TRBJ2-7; D ambiguous. The CDR3, as DNA: TGTGCTAGTGGTTTTGGGCCCTCCAACGAGCAGTACTTC. Encoded protein: CASGFGPSNEQYF.